This entry lists 9 T cell receptor beta chains sequenced from one sample in a study of blood T cell repertoires in COVID-19. Here immunoSEQ multiplex PCR was the method, and the copy in TCRdb shows in-frame clones only, minus some. The table shows fewer than 500,000 clones, with 86% occurring only once. The specimen sequenced was peripheral blood. The receptors here all came from a woman in her twenties or thirties with active or convalescent COVID-19.

The CDR3 DNA sequence: TGCGCCAGCAGCGGAGGACAGGCCTACAATGAGCAGTTCTTC. Protein product: CASSGGQAYNEQFF. The chain recombines TRBV5-1 with TRBJ2-1; TRBD1 aligns across 7 bases. The CDR3 length is 14 residues. V lost 4 bases to trimming and J lost 2 bases; unmatched junction nucleotides: 3. Germline-derived CDR1 and CDR2 are SGHRS and YFSETQ.

The chain employs TRBV18 and TRBJ1-2; 7 bases line up with TRBD1. The CDR3 has 15 amino acids. Germline values: CDR1 KGHSH, CDR2 LQKENI. Losses at the gene ends were 5 bases for V and 6 bases for J; bases not matched to a gene: 12. In DNA, the CDR3 is TGTGCCAGCTCAACCGGGACAGCTATCCGAGATGGCTACACCTTC. Residues: CASSTGTAIRDGYTF.

This chain links TRBV11-2 with TRBJ1-2; maybe TRBD1 (5 bases). CDR1 SGHAT and CDR2 FQNNGV come from the germline V gene. CDR3 length: 13 residues. V gave up 5 bases and J gave up 3 bases, with 10 bases separating them. Here the CDR3 reads CASSPGYDYGYTF. Here the CDR3 DNA reads TGTGCCAGCAGCCCAGGGTACGACTATGGCTACACCTTC.

The chain recombines TRBV18 with TRBJ1-1; D not certain. The ends were cut back, 0 bases at V and 0 bases at J, with 8 bases in the middle. Germline CDR1 and CDR2: KGHSH and LQKENI. This CDR3 region has 15 residues. This CDR3 is CASSPPFGLNTEAFF. In DNA, the CDR3 is TGTGCCAGCTCACCACCGTTCGGGTTGAACACTGAAGCTTTCTTT. Filled out from reference TRBV18 and TRBJ1-1, the complete variable domain reads NAGVMQNPRHLVRRRGQEARLRCSPMKGHSHVYWYRQLPEEGLKFMVYLQKENIIDESGMPKERFSAEFPKEGPSILRIQQVVRGDSAAYFCASSPPFGLNTEAFFGQGTRLTVV.

V is TRBV5-1 and J is TRBJ2-3, with 9 bases matching TRBD1. Losses at the gene ends were 1 base for V and 4 bases for J; bases not matched to a gene: 4. The germline V gene has CDR1 SGHRS and CDR2 YFSETQ. CDR3 length equals 15 residues. This CDR3 reads CASSLYGTGSDTQYF. CDR3 nucleotides: TGCGCCAGCAGCTTGTATGGGACAGGGTCAGATACGCAGTATTTT.

J is TRBJ2-6 and V is TRBV15; 9 nucleotides agree with TRBD2. The germline V gene encodes CDR1 LNHNV and CDR2 YYDKDF (reference sequence). J gave up 2 bases and V 4 bases, and 9 bases lay outside the gene matches. The CDR3 is 18 residues long. The CDR3 here is CATSTLSSGSTGANVLTF. The CDR3 DNA is TGTGCCACCAGCACCCTGAGTAGCGGGAGTACTGGGGCCAACGTCCTGACTTTC.

The chain is built from TRBV5-5 and TRBJ1-1; D call uncertain. In germline, CDR1 is SGHKS, CDR2 YYEKEE (reference sequence). The ends were cut back, 3 bases at V and 8 bases at J, with 11 bases in the middle. This CDR3 region has 12 residues. The CDR3 is CASSSNPVEAFF. The CDR3 bases are TGTGCCAGCAGCTCTAATCCTGTAGAAGCTTTCTTT.

This chain's CDR3 is CASSLVSGEYEQYF. The DNA of the CDR3 is TGTGCCAGCAGCTTGGTGTCGGGGGAGTACGAGCAGTACTTC. J is TRBJ2-7 and V is TRBV5-4, with D possibly being TRBD2 (6 bases). The CDR3 totals 14 residues. Trimming pared 0 bases from V and 4 bases from J, leaving 11 bases between. Germline loops: CDR1 SGHNT, CDR2 YYREEE (reference sequence). The complete variable domain, with remaining parts taken from reference TRBV5-4 and TRBJ2-7, reads ETGVTQSPTHLIKTRGQQVTLRCSSQSGHNTVSWYQQALGQGPQFIFQYYREEENGRGNFPPRFSGLQFPNYSSELNVNALELDDSALYLCASSLVSGEYEQYFGPGTRLTVT.

The chain links TRBV2 to TRBJ2-1, with TRBD2 identical over 9 bases. CDR3 length: 12 residues. Germline V gene data show CDR1 as SNHLY and CDR2 as FYNNEI. V was clipped by 6 bases and J by 14 bases; unmatched bases: 8. The CDR3 sequence: CASRERLAAEFF. CDR3 nucleotides: TGTGCCAGCAGGGAAAGACTAGCGGCCGAGTTCTTC.